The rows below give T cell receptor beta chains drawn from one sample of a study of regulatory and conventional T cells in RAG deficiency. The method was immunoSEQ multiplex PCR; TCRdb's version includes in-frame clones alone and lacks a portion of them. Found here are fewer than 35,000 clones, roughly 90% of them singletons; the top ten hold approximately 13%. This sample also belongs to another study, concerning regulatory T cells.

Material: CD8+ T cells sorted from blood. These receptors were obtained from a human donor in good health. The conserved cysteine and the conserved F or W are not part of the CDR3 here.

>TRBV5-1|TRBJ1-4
ASSYGTAHINEKLF
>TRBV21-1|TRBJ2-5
ASSSRQGVNQETQY
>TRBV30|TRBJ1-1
AGLSRDTEAF
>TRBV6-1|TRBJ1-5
ATRPPGQYQPQH
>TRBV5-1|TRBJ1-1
ASSLGQENTEAF
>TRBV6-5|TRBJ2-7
ASSEMVTGAEQY
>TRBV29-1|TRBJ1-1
SVAGGPTEAF
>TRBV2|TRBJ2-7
ASSVVIAGSYEQY
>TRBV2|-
ASSEGAAGFTYEQY
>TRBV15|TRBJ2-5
ATSTEAGEIETQY
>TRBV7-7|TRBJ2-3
ASSGDVGSADTQY
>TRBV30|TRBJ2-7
AWSVLRSPYEQY
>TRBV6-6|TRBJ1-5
ASSYLPGGQPQH
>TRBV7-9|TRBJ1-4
ASSLTAGLEEKLF
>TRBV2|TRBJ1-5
ASRGMGNQPQH
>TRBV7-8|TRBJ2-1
ASSLLDTTYNEQF
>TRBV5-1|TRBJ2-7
ASSLEGYRGQGRFYEQY
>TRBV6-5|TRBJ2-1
ASGKGTGRREQF
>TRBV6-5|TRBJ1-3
ASSYTALDTIY
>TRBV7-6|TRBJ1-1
ASSLGGGQSTEAF
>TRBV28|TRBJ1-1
AVQTGGGRTEAF
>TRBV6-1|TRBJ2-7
ASSELAGRGTREQY
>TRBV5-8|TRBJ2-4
ASSTGTGGPKNIQY
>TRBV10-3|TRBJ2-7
AISESERGEQY
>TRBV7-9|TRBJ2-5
ASSEDRDQETQY
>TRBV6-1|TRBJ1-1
ASSQEGDMNTEAF
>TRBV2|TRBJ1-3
ASSVKVAGNTIY
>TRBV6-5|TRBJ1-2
ASSSPGAGNYGYT
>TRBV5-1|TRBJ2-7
ASSLGQAPYEQY
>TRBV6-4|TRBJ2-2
ASSDGTNTGELF
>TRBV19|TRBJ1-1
ASTADTEAF
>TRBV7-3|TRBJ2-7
ASSSGRVQY
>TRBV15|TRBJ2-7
ATSRGTGGTYEQY
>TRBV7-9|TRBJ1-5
ASSLYSGRSNQPQH
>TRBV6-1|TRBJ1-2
ATRPGTGGNYGYT
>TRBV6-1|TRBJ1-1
ASSAAQGVTEAF
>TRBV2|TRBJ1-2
ASTGYQVYGYT
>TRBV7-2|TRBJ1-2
ASSPLRVQGVSYGYT
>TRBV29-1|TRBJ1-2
SVFLGMRGYT
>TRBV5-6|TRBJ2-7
ASSLGTPEQY
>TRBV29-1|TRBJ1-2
SVGIVGDYGYT
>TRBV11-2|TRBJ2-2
ASSWTSGGELF
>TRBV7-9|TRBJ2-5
ASSRGDAQY
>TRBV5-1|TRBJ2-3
ASSLAPLDTQY
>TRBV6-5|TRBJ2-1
ASSATGNSYNEQF
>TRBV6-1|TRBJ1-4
ASTGPDRANEKLF
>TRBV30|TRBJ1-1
AWSVLGPNTEAF
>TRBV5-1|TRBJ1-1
ASSARRNTEAF
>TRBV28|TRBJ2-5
ASSLQGRVIETQY
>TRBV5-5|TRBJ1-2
ASSLDIGYRGLGYT
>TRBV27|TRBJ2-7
ASSKREVGYEQY
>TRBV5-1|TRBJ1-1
ASSLVGGNTEAF
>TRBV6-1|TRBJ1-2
ASSDESGSNYGYT
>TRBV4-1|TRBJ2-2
ASSLKWDTGELF
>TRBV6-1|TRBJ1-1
ASVGWQPGTEAF